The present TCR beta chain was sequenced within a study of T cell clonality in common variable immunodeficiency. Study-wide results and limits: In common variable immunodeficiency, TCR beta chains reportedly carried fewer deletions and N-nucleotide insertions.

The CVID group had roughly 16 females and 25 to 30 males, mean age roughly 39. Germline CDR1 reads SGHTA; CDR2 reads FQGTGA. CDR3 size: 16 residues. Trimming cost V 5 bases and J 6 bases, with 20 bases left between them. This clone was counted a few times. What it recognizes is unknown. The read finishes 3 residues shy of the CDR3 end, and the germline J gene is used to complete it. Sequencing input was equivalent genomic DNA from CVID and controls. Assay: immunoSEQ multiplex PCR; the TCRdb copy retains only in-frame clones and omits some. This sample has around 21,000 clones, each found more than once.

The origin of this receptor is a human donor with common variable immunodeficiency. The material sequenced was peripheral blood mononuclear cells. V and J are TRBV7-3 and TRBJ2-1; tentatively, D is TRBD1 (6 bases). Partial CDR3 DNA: TGTGCCAGCAGCCCATCGGCCCTCAGGGGTCTCAATGAG. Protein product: CASSPSALRGLNE. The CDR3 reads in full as CASSPSALRGLNEQFF.